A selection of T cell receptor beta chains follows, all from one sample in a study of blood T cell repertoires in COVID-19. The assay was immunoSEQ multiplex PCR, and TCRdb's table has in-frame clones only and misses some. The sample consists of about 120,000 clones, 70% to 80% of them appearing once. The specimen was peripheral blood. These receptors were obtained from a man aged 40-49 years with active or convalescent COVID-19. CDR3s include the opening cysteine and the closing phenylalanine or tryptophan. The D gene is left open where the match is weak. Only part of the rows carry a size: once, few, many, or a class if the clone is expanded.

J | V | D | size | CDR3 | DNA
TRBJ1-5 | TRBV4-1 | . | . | CASSQLDKVQPQHF | TGCGCCAGCAGCCAACTGGACAAAGTTCAGCCCCAGCATTTT
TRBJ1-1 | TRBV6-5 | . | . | CASSYSTVMNTEAFF | TGTGCCAGCAGTTACTCGACAGTCATGAACACTGAAGCTTTCTTT
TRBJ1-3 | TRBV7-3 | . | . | CASSLDDSSGNTIYF | TGTGCCAGCAGCCTCGACGACAGCTCTGGAAACACCATATATTTT
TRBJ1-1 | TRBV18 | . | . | CASSVTGEGTEAFF | TGTGCCAGCTCCGTGACAGGAGAAGGCACTGAAGCTTTCTTT
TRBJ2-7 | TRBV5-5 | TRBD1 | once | CASSTWDRGHYEQYF | TGTGCCAGCAGCACCTGGGACAGGGGTCACTACGAGCAGTACTTC
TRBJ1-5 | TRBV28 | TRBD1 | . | CASRWTGGASNQPQHF | TGTGCCAGCAGATGGACAGGGGGCGCGAGCAATCAGCCCCAGCATTTT
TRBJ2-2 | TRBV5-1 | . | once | CASRIGAGQSTGELFF | TGCGCCAGCAGGATCGGTGCGGGTCAGAGCACCGGGGAGCTGTTTTTT
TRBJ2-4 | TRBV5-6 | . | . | CASSLGQGAHIQYF | TGTGCCAGCAGCTTGGGGCAAGGGGCCCACATTCAGTACTTC
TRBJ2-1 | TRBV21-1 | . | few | CASRTDYNEQFF | TGTGCCAGCAGGACAGATTACAATGAGCAGTTCTTC
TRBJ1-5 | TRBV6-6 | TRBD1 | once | CASSSPTGGNQPQHF | TGTGCCAGCAGTTCCCCGACAGGGGGCAATCAGCCCCAGCATTTT
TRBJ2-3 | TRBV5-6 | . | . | CASSRRAGAGDTQYF | TGTGCCAGCAGCCGCCGGGCGGGGGCTGGAGATACGCAGTATTTT
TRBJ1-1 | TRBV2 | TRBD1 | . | CASSQTGGQEAFF | TGTGCCAGCAGCCAAACAGGGGGCCAGGAAGCTTTCTTT
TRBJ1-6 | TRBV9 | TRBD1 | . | CASSNSGQGSSPLHF | TGTGCCAGCAGCAACTCGGGACAGGGGAGTTCACCCCTCCACTTT
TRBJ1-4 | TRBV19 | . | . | CASSLYSAPNEKLFF | TGTGCCAGTAGTCTTTACAGTGCCCCTAATGAAAAACTGTTTTTT
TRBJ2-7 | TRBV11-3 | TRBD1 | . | CASSHRDRISYEQYF | TGTGCCAGCAGCCACCGGGACAGGATCTCCTACGAGCAGTACTTC
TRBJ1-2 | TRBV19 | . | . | CASSPESGYGYTF | TGTGCCAGTAGTCCTGAGTCAGGGTATGGCTACACCTTC
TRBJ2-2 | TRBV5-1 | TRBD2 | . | CASRTETSGTNTGELFF | TGCGCCAGCAGAACGGAGACTAGCGGGACGAACACCGGGGAGCTGTTTTTT
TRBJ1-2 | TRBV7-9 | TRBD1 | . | CASSRTSGGFYGYTF | TGTGCCAGCAGCCGGACCTCAGGGGGCTTCTATGGCTACACCTTC
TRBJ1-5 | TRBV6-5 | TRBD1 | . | CASNRDRGPGQPQHF | TGTGCCAGCAACCGGGACAGGGGGCCAGGTCAGCCCCAGCATTTT
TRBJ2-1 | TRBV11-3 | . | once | CASSLEPGVIFF | TGTGCCAGCAGCTTAGAGCCAGGGGTTATATTCTTC
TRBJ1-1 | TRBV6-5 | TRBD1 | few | CASSMGQNEAFF | TGTGCCAGCAGTATGGGACAGAATGAAGCTTTCTTT
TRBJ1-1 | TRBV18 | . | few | CASSPDTLTGNTEAFF | TGTGCCAGCTCACCAGATACGTTAACAGGGAACACTGAAGCTTTCTTT
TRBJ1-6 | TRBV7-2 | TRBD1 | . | CASTREGQGDKPLHF | TGTGCCAGCACCCGCGAAGGACAGGGGGACAAGCCCCTCCACTTT
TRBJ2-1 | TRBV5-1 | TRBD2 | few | CASSVGALAGEGNEQFF | TGCGCCAGCAGCGTGGGCGCCCTAGCGGGGGAGGGCAATGAGCAGTTCTTC
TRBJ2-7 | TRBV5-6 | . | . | CASSVDSYEQYF | TGTGCCAGCAGCGTAGACTCCTACGAGCAGTACTTC
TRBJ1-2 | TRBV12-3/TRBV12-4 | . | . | CASSLGNRVGYTF | TGTGCCAGCAGTCTCGGGAACAGGGTTGGCTACACCTTC
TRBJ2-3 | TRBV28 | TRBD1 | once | CASSSAGGGGERQYF | TGTGCCAGCAGTTCAGCAGGGGGTGGGGGCGAGAGGCAGTATTTT
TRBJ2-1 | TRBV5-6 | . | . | CASSFLRYEQFF | TGTGCCAGCAGCTTCTTGAGGTATGAGCAGTTCTTC
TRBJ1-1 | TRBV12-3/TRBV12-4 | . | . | CASSGVGNTEAFF | TGTGCCAGCAGTGGAGTAGGGAACACTGAAGCTTTCTTT
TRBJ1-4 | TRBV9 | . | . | CASSVASGWEEKLFF | TGTGCCAGCAGCGTAGCCTCCGGTTGGGAGGAAAAACTGTTTTTT
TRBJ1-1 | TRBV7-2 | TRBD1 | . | CASSLTRDREAFF | TGTGCCAGCAGCTTAACACGGGACAGGGAAGCTTTCTTT
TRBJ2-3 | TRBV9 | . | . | CASSVGAEHTDTQYF | TGTGCCAGCAGCGTAGGGGCAGAACACACAGATACGCAGTATTTT
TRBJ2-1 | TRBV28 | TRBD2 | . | CASLNTLADPYNEQFF | TGTGCCAGCCTCAACACTCTAGCGGACCCCTACAATGAGCAGTTCTTC
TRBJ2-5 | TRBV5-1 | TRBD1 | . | CASSLVTGKGETQYF | TGCGCCAGCAGCTTGGTGACAGGGAAGGGAGAGACCCAGTACTTC